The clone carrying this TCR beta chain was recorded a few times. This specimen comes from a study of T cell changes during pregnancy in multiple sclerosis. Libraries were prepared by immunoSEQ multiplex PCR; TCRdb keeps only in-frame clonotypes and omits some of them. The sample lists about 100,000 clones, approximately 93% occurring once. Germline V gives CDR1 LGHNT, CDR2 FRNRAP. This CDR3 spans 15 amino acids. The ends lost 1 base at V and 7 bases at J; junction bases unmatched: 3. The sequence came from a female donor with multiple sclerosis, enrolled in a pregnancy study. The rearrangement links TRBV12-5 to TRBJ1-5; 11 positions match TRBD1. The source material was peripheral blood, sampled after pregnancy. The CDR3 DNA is TGTGCTAGTGGTTTGGGGGGACAGGGGGAGCAGCCCCAGCATTTT. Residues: CASGLGGQGEQPQHF.